In this sample, the clone carrying this TCR beta chain turned up many times. With 5 bases removed from V and 9 bases from J, the gap between germline ends came to 17 bases. The CDR3 is 14 residues long. Germline assignment: CDR1 MNHEY and CDR2 SMNVEV (reference sequence). According to the study, TCR beta libraries were built with iRepertoire HTBI primers and CDR3-region Arm-PCR. One entry per CDR3 protein results from TCRdb running MiXCR on the multiplex PCR reads. There are 430,000 or so distinct CDR3 sequences in the sample; roughly 21% occur only once, and 14% lies in the top ten. The record originates from a study of regulatory T cells in long-lasting Graves disease. Study-level background: Persistent Graves' disease meant over 5 years of antithyroid drugs with positive TSH receptor antibodies.

Specified time point: persistent/refractory GD, antithyroid drugs over 5 years with positive TRAb. PBMC RNA served as the TCR library source. Recruitment took place at an endocrinology department in Xi'an, China. The V and J genes are TRBV27 and TRBJ1-5; D is uncertain. Sequences were derived from peripheral blood mononuclear cells (PBMCs), sampled when the disease was refractory, from a patient treated with antithyroid drugs. This sequence was found in a female donor with Graves disease. The CDR3 sequence: CASSPTGRQGPQHF. The CDR3 DNA reads as TGTGCCAGCAGTCCCACGGGCCGCCAAGGGCCCCAGCATTTT.